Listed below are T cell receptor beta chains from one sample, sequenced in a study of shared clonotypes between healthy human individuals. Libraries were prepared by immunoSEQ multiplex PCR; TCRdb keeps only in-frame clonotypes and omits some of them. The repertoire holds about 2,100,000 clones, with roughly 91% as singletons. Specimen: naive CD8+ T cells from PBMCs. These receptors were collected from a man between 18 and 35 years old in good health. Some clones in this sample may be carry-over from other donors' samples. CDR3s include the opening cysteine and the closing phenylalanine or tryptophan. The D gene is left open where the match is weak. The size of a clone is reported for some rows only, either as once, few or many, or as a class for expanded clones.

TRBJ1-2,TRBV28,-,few,TGTGCCAGCACTTCGAATAACTATGGCTACACCTTC,CASTSNNYGYTF
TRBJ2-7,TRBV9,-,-,TGTGCCAGCAGCCCCTTCGGAAACTCCGCCTACGAGCAGTACTTC,CASSPFGNSAYEQYF
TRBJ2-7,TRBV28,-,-,TGTGCCAGCAGTCAGGCTCGCTGGGGATACGAGCAGTACTTC,CASSQARWGYEQYF
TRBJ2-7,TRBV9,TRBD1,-,TGTGCCAGCACCCCGGGACAGGGTATCGGGAACGAGCAGTACTTC,CASTPGQGIGNEQYF
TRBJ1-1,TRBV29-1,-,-,TGCAGCGTTGAAGACGGAGCAGGGTACACTGAAGCTTTCTTT,CSVEDGAGYTEAFF
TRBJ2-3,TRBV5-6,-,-,TGTGCCAGCAGCTTGGGGGTCGGTACGCAGTATTTT,CASSLGVGTQYF
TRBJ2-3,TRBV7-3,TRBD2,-,TGTGCCAGCAGCAACTTAGCGGGAGGCTATATGGATACGCAGTATTTT,CASSNLAGGYMDTQYF
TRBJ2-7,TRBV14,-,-,TGTGCCAGCAGCCAAGGAACGAGGTTTAGAGAGCAGTACTTC,CASSQGTRFREQYF
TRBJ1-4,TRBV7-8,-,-,TGTGCCAGCAGCTTAGCTGAGGGGATAATTGCAACTAATGAAAAACTGTTTTTT,CASSLAEGIIATNEKLFF
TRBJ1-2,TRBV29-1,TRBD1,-,TGCAGCGTTGAAGAACCTAGGGGGCGCGGCTACTATGGCTACACCTTC,CSVEEPRGRGYYGYTF
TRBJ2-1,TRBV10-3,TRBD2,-,TGTGCCATCAGTGAGGGACTAGCGGGGGGAGACAACCGGTTCTTC,CAISEGLAGGDNRFF
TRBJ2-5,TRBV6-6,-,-,TGTGCCAGCAGTTACGTGGGGGTGAGGGAGACCCAGTACTTC,CASSYVGVRETQYF
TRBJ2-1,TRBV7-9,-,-,TGTGCCAGCAGCTTCCCCGCGGGACGAGGCGGTGAGCAGTTCTTC,CASSFPAGRGGEQFF
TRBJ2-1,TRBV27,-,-,TGTGCCAGCAGTTTAGAATCCGGGAGAGATGAGCAGTTCTTC,CASSLESGRDEQFF
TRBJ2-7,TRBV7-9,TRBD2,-,TGTGCCAGCAGCTTACTCACGGGAGGGATTTCCTACGAGCAGTACTTC,CASSLLTGGISYEQYF
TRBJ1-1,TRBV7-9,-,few,TGTGCCAGCAGCCCGCCGTTAAACACTGAAGCTTTCTTT,CASSPPLNTEAFF